This TCR beta chain comes out of a study of vaccination and CD4 T cells after COVID-19. The study sequenced cultured CD4+ T cell DNA using the Oncomine TCR Beta short-read assay. TCRdb used MiXCR to reprocess the PCR reads, holding one entry per CDR3 protein. The data contain roughly 24,000 distinct CDR3 sequences, 64% of them seen just once; the ten biggest clones take up about 4.9%. Stated treatment: roughly nine-day PBMC culture with coronavirus spike peptide pools or control peptides (ViraFEST assay). Germline V gene data show CDR1 as SNHLY and CDR2 as FYNNEI. This CDR3 spans 15 amino acids. Trimming cost V 0 bases and J 4 bases, with 10 bases left between them. Turning to this clonotype: Its target is not known.

Sample: CD4+ T cells from blood, cultured in vitro. This clonotype originated in a human donor who had recovered from COVID-19. The chain is built from TRBV2 and TRBJ2-1, with no clear D. The CDR3 DNA reads as TGTGCCAGCAGTGAAGCCCCGACCATTTACAATGAGCAGTTCTTC. Its translation: CASSEAPTIYNEQFF.